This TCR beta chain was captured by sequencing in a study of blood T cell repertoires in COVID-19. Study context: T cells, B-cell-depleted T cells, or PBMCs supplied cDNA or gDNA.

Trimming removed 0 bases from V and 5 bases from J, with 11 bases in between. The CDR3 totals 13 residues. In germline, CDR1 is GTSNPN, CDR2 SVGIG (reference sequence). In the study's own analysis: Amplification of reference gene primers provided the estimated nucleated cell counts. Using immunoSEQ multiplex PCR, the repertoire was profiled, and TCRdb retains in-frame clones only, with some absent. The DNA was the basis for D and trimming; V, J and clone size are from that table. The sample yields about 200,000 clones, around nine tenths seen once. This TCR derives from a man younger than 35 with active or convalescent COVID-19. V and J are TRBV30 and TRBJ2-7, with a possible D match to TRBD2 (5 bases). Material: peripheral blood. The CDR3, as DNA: TGTGCCTGGAGTGTATCCTCCGGGAACGAGCAGTACTTC. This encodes CAWSVSSGNEQYF.